This T cell receptor beta chain was identified during a study of cytomegalovirus exposure and HLA in healthy donors. Study-level points and caveats: CMV serostatus was the sole immune exposure data available.

The CDR3 runs 16 residues. In germline, CDR1 is SGHTA, CDR2 FQGNSA. The V end was cut by 1 base, the J end by 4 bases, with 15 bases between. 60 Vbeta and 13 Jbeta primers were used in PCR. The repertoire was sequenced with immunoSEQ multiplex PCR; TCRdb's copy has only in-frame clones and lacks some. The table has over 85,000 clones, 79% seen once; the top ten hold 3.8%. On this clone itself: The antigen remains unidentified.

The chain recombines TRBV7-2 with TRBJ2-3, with D perhaps matching TRBD2 (5 bases). Sequenced: PBMCs. The TCR comes from a woman between 40 and 50 years old in good health and CMV-seronegative. The CDR3 region is CASSLETFAGSDTQYF. The CDR3 DNA reads as TGTGCCAGCAGCTTAGAGACCTTCGCGGGTTCAGATACGCAGTATTTT.